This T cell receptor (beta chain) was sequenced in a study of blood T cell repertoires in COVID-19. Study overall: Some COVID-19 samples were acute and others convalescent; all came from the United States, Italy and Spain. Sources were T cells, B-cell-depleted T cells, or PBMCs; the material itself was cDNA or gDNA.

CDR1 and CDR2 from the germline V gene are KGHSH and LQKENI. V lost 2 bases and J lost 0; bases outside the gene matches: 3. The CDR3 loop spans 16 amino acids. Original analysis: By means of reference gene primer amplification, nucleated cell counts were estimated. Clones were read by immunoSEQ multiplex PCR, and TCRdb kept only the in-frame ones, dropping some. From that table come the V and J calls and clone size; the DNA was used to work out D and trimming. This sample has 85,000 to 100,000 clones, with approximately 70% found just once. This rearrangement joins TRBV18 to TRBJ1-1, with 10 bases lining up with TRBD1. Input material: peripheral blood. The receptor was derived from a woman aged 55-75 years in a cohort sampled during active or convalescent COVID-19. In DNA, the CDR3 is TGTGCCAGCTCACCAGACAGGGGGCGTATGAACACTGAAGCTTTCTTT. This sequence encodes CASSPDRGRMNTEAFF.